This record looks at one T cell receptor beta chain sequence and its context. Assay: immunoSEQ multiplex PCR; the TCRdb copy retains only in-frame clones and omits some. The table shows roughly 30,000 clones, with 82% occurring only once. The data derive from a study of preoperative IRX-2 immunotherapy in early breast cancer. As for treatment: preoperative locoregional IRX-2 cytokine immunotherapy. Patients received preoperative, locoregional IRX-2 cytokine immunotherapy in a phase Ib study. Germline V lookup: CDR1 MNHGY, CDR2 SAAAGT. V was clipped by 2 bases and J by 5 bases, with 10 bases between them. The CDR3 covers 13 residues.

This material was collected from a patient treated with IRX-2 immunotherapy. The source of this sequence is a human donor with breast cancer. J is TRBJ2-7 and V is TRBV6-8, with D tentatively TRBD2 (6 bases). The CDR3 loop reads CASSYGRGHEQYF. DNA of the CDR3: TGTGCCAGCAGTTACGGGCGGGGCCACGAGCAGTACTTC.